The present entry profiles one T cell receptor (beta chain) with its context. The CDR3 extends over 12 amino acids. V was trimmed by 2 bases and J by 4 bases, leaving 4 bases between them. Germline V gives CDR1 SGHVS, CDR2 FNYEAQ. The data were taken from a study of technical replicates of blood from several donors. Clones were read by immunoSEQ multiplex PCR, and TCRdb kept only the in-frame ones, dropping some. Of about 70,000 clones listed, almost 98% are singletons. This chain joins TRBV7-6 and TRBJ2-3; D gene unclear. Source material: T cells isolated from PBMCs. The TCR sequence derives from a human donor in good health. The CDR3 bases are TGTGCCAGCAGCTTATCGGCAGATACGCAGTATTTT. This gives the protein CASSLSADTQYF. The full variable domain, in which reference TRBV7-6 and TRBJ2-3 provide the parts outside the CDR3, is GAGVSQSPRYKVTKRGQDVALRCDPISGHVSLYWYRQALGQGPEFLTYFNYEAQQDKSGLPNDRFSAERPEGSISTLTIQRTEQRDSAMYRCASSLSADTQYFGPGTRLTVL.